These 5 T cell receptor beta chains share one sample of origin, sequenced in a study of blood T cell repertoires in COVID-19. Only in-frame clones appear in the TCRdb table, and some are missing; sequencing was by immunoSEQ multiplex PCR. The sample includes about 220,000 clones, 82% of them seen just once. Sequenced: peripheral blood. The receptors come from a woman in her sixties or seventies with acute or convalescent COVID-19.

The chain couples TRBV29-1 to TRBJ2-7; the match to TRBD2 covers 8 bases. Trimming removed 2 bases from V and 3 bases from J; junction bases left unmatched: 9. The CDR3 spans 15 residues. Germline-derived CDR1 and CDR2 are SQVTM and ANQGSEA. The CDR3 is CSVERFSGAGYEQYF. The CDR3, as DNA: TGCAGCGTTGAAAGATTTAGCGGGGCGGGCTACGAGCAGTACTTC.

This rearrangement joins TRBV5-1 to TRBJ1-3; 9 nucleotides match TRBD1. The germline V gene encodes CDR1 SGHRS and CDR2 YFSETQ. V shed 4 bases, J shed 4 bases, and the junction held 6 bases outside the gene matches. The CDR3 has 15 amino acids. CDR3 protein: CASSAGQGSGNTIYF. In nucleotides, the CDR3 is TGCGCCAGCAGCGCCGGACAGGGGTCCGGAAACACCATATATTTT. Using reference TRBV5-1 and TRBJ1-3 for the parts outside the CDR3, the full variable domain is KAGVTQTPRYLIKTRGQQVTLSCSPISGHRSVSWYQQTPGQGLQFLFEYFSETQRNKGNFPGRFSGRQFSNSRSEMNVSTLELGDSALYLCASSAGQGSGNTIYFGEGSWLTVV.

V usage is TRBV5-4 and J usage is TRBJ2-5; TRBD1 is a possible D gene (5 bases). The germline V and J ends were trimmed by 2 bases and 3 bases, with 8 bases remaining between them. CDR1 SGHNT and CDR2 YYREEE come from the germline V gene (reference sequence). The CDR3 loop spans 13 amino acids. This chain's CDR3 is CASSLVREETQYF. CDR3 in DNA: TGTGCCAGCAGCTTAGTCAGGGAAGAGACCCAGTACTTC.

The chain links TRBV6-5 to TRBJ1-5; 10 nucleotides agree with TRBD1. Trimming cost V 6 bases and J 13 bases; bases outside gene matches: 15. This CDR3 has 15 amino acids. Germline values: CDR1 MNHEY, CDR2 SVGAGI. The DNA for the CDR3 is TGTGCCAGCAGCCTTAGGGGACAGGGGTCCCCGCTACAGCATTTT. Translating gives CASSLRGQGSPLQHF.

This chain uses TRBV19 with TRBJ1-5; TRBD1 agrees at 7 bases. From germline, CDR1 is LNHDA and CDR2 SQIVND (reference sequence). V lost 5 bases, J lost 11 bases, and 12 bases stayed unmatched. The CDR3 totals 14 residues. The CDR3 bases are TGTGCCAGTAGTCCGACGGGCCAAACAGGGGCCCAGCATTTT. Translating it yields CASSPTGQTGAQHF.